This T cell receptor (beta chain) was sequenced for a study of PD-1 blockade in classical Hodgkin lymphoma. General study points: Why repertoires differed is undefined; disease activity or prior therapy possibly contributed. Patients newly diagnosed and complete responders had comparable baseline diversity. Newly diagnosed patients were reported to start with lower TCR diversity than healthy donors. TCR diversity in CD4+, not CD8+, cells rose significantly by C4D1.

On this clone: The antigen remains undetermined.

Brentuximab vedotin exposure varied, and every patient relapsed after autologous stem cell transplantation. It was by magnetic negative selection that CD4+ T cells were purified from thawed PBMCs. Sequencing used immunoSEQ multiplex PCR; TCRdb keeps in-frame clones, though not all of them. This table has approximately 9,600 clones, 74% appearing once. The J segment lost 4 bases and the V segment lost 4 bases, leaving 7 bases of the junction unmatched. The CDR3 spans 14 residues. Germline V gene data show CDR1 as SGHRS and CDR2 as YFSETQ. Material: CD4+ T cells from blood, obtained at baseline. The TCR originated in a human donor with classical Hodgkin lymphoma. The chain has TRBV5-1 and TRBJ2-7; TRBD1 agrees at 8 bases. CDR3 region: CASSTGQGQYEQYF. The CDR3, as DNA: TGCGCCAGCAGCACTGGACAGGGTCAATACGAGCAGTACTTC.